The 15 T cell receptor beta chains reported below all come from one sample, sequenced in a study of CD8 T cells in ankylosing spondylitis. TCRdb itself ran the 5' RACE reads through MiXCR, one entry per CDR3 protein. The repertoire holds hundreds of thousands of distinct CDR3 sequences, with 20% to 30% as singletons. Sequencing was carried out using blood, either unsorted or a sorted T cell fraction (not recorded which). The receptor source for this set is a male donor with ankylosing spondylitis or in good health (not recorded which).

This clonotype was seen at least ten times. The chain carries TRBV4-3 and TRBJ2-2; no reliable D call. Germline lookup yields CDR1 LGHNA and CDR2 YSLEER. V dropped 0 bases and J dropped 5 bases, with 7 bases sitting between them. The CDR3 totals 14 residues. CDR3 region: CASSQDRATGELFF. The CDR3 nucleotides are TGCGCCAGCAGCCAAGATCGGGCAACCGGGGAGCTGTTTTTT.

At least ten counts were recorded for this clonotype. The chain joins TRBV12-3 or TRBV12-4 to TRBJ2-1; 9 bases map to TRBD2. V dropped 3 bases and J dropped 10; count of bases not matched to a gene: 7. The CDR3 covers 14 residues. The CDR3: CASSFLGLATEQFF. CDR3 bases: TGTGCCAGCAGTTTTCTCGGACTAGCGACGGAGCAGTTCTTC.

In this sample, this clonotype turned up many times. The chain combines TRBV12-3 or TRBV12-4 with TRBJ1-6; D unresolved. V lost 7 bases and J 5 bases, leaving 9 bases between the germline ends. This CDR3 has 13 residues. This chain's CDR3 is CASTSTNNSPLHF. CDR3 sequence (DNA): TGTGCCAGCACTTCGACAAATAATTCACCCCTCCACTTT.

This clonotype has a count of ten or more. The rearrangement joins TRBV27 to TRBJ2-5; 8 bases align to TRBD1. Trimming removed 6 bases from V and 2 bases from J; junction bases left unmatched: 8. The CDR3 runs 15 residues. The germline CDR1 and CDR2 sequences are MNHEY and SMNVEV (reference sequence). CDR3 coding DNA: TGTGCCAGCAGGGGGACAGGCCTCTCTCAAGAGACCCAGTACTTC. Protein sequence: CASRGTGLSQETQYF.

The rearrangement links TRBV20-1 to TRBJ2-7; 9 positions match TRBD2. Germline CDR1 and CDR2: DFQATT and SNEGSKA (reference sequence). Trimming took 7 bases from V and 2 from J; bases not matched to a gene: 9. The CDR3 consists of 14 residues. CDR3: CSGIQTSGTYEQYF. The DNA for the CDR3 is TGCAGTGGCATCCAGACTAGCGGAACCTACGAGCAGTACTTC.

The rearrangement uses TRBV20-1 and TRBJ1-4; D gene unclear. In germline, CDR1 is DFQATT, CDR2 SNEGSKA (reference sequence). This CDR3 comprises 11 residues. The ends were cut back, 3 bases at V and 8 bases at J, with 7 bases in the middle. Here the CDR3 DNA reads TGCAGTGCTAGTCCGGTCGAAAAACTGTTTTTT. Translating gives CSASPVEKLFF.

This clonotype was detected a few times. The chain links TRBV6-1 to TRBJ2-1; TRBD1 is a possible D gene (6 bases). CDR3 length: 13 amino acids. Germline assignment: CDR1 MNHNS and CDR2 SASEGT. Trimming took off 5 bases at V and 12 bases at J, with 17 bases between the two ends. CDR3 DNA sequence: TGTGCCAGCAGTCCCCCGGGACAAAGCGGGCAGTTCTTC. This encodes CASSPPGQSGQFF.

Only a few counts were recorded for this clonotype. This chain joins TRBV29-1 and TRBJ2-5; D is tentatively TRBD1 or TRBD2 (5 bases each). Trimming cost V 6 bases and J 5 bases, with 13 bases left between them. This CDR3 is 12 amino acids long. From germline, CDR1 is SQVTM and CDR2 ANQGSEA. This chain's CDR3 is CSVGLGAETQYF. CDR3 in DNA: TGCAGCGTGGGGCTCGGGGCCGAGACCCAGTACTTC.

The J gene is TRBJ2-3, the V gene TRBV29-1; D perhaps matches TRBD1 (6 bases). In germline, CDR1 is SQVTM, CDR2 ANQGSEA. V was cut by 4 bases and J by 2 bases, with 16 bases left in between. There are 15 residues in the CDR3. Here the CDR3 reads CSVAGQGTVTDTQYF. The CDR3 DNA reads TGCAGCGTTGCGGGGCAGGGGACGGTCACAGATACGCAGTATTTT.

This clonotype occurred many times. J is TRBJ2-1 and V is TRBV5-1, with 7 positions matching TRBD1. J was trimmed by 7 bases and V by 1 base; bases with no gene match: 5. The CDR3 covers 14 residues. Germline loops: CDR1 SGHRS, CDR2 YFSETQ. The CDR3 coding sequence is TGCGCCAGCAGCTTGAGGTCAGGGGGAAATGAGCAGTTCTTC. It translates to CASSLRSGGNEQFF.

A few counts support this clonotype. This chain connects TRBV10-3 to TRBJ2-5; D tentatively fits TRBD1 or TRBD2 (6 bases each). Trimming left V 0 bases short and J 2 bases short, with 13 bases between. Germline CDR1 is ENHRY and CDR2 is SYGVKD. The CDR3 consists of 16 residues. DNA for the CDR3: TGTGCCATCAGTGAGTCGGAGACAGGAGGGCAAGAGACCCAGTACTTC. It is translated as CAISESETGGQETQYF.

The sample holds many counts of this clonotype. The rearrangement links TRBV20-1 to TRBJ2-3, with TRBD2 as a possible D gene (6 bases). Trimming shortened V by 0 bases and J by 3 bases, and 13 bases separated the two germline ends. The CDR3 is 15 amino acids. Germline assignment: CDR1 DFQATT and CDR2 SNEGSKA (reference sequence). The CDR3 is CSARDPRLATDTQYF. CDR3 DNA: TGCAGTGCTAGAGATCCGCGGCTAGCGACAGATACGCAGTATTTT.

This clonotype was seen ten or more times. This chain joins TRBV29-1 and TRBJ2-5; 14 bases line up with TRBD2. The CDR3 contains 16 residues. The germline V gene encodes CDR1 SQVTM and CDR2 ANQGSEA. V shed 3 bases, J shed 4 bases, and the junction held 7 bases outside the gene matches. The CDR3, as DNA: TGCAGCGTTGAGGCACCTGGACTAGCGGGAGGAGAGACCCAGTACTTC. It codes for CSVEAPGLAGGETQYF.

The table lists this clonotype with many counts. The chain carries TRBV7-9 and TRBJ1-5; TRBD1 is a possible D gene (6 bases). The germline V gene encodes CDR1 SEHNR and CDR2 FQNEAQ (reference sequence). The CDR3 is 13 amino acids. V lost 9 bases to trimming and J lost 4 bases, with 13 bases between them. This CDR3 reads CASARDTNQPQHF. The CDR3, as DNA: TGTGCCAGTGCACGGGACACTAATCAGCCCCAGCATTTT.

This clonotype was detected ten times or more. The chain combines TRBV4-1 with TRBJ2-1; D remains ambiguous. Trimming left V 3 bases short and J 6 bases short, with 9 bases between. The germline gives CDR1 MGHRA, CDR2 YSYEKL. The CDR3 sequence is 13 residues long. Written as DNA, the CDR3 is TGCGCCAGCAGCCACCACAAAGGCAATGAGCAGTTCTTC. Translation gives CASSHHKGNEQFF.